The entry below describes one T cell receptor beta chain. This sample stems from a study of shared clonotypes between healthy human individuals. In the naive CD8 group, cells lacked CD45RO and were positively selected for CCR7, so terminally differentiated effector memory CD45RA+ cells were left out. CDR3 length: 14 residues. Germline V lookup: CDR1 SGHRS, CDR2 YFSETQ. V shed 3 bases and J 3 bases; nucleotides not matched to a gene: 3. Every subset's genomic DNA went evenly onto several immunoSEQ plates. Sequenced by immunoSEQ multiplex PCR; TCRdb stores in-frame clones only, minus some. The sample consists of around 600,000 clones, roughly 98% of them appearing once.

Sequenced sample: naive CD8+ T cells sorted from blood. The receptor comes from a man under 40 in good health. The chain recombines TRBV5-1 with TRBJ1-1; 9 bases fit TRBD1. This CDR3 is CASSSGQGHTEAFF. The CDR3, as DNA: TGCGCCAGCAGCTCGGGACAGGGCCACACTGAAGCTTTCTTT.